This T cell receptor beta chain came from a study of human T cells and chemical hapten exposure. The wider study: For sensitization, 2% DPC was applied to an approximately 2 cm by approximately 2 cm patch of upper inner arm skin. Enrolled patients were predominantly female and had alopecia areata, totalis or universalis.

On this clonotype: Its antigen is still unknown.

Library construction involved attaching unique molecular identifiers to individual cDNA molecules, which allowed quantitative, reproducible TCR counting. TCRdb used MiXCR to reprocess the RACE reads, holding one entry per CDR3 protein. The repertoire includes 40,000 or so distinct CDR3 sequences, roughly 9% of them detected once, and 11% to 15% sits in the top ten. The study, taken as a whole, reports: Clustering by CDR3 similarity yielded significantly more large clusters from expanded TCRs than controls.

Time point specified: patch test 2, 6 weeks after DPC sensitization. Treatment defined: therapeutic diphenylcyclopropenone sensitization with weekly scalp DPC. The starting material, unfractionated whole blood, was used for total RNA extraction. Germline-derived CDR1 and CDR2 are KGHDR and SFDVKD. Trimming took 4 bases from V and 4 from J; bases not matched to a gene: 4. The CDR3 consists of 14 residues. The source material was whole blood, sampled in connection with sensitization to the hapten diphenylcyclopropenone (DPC). This chain links TRBV24-1 with TRBJ2-3, with TRBD1 matching 7 bases. The clonotype was recovered from a woman aged 30 to 39 with alopecia areata. Some clones in this sample may be carry-over from other donors' samples. The CDR3 DNA sequence: TGTGCCACCAGTGACTTCGGACAGGCAGATACGCAGTATTTT. Translation gives CATSDFGQADTQYF.